Presented here are 9 T cell receptor beta chains from one specimen sequenced in a study of cytomegalovirus exposure and HLA in healthy donors. Profiled with immunoSEQ multiplex PCR; TCRdb holds only in-frame clones, not every one. Among some 270,000 clones, approximately 83% were seen once, and the ten largest hold around 1%. The specimen was PBMCs. The source of these receptors is a young woman in good health and CMV-seronegative.

The chain recombines TRBV11-3 with TRBJ2-1, with D uncertain. The germline V gene encodes CDR1 SGHNT and CDR2 YENEEA. With 2 bases removed from V and 6 bases from J, the gap between germline ends came to 5 bases. There are 12 residues in the CDR3. CDR3 in DNA: TGTGCCAGCAGCTTACACAGCAATGAGCAGTTCTTC. This translates into CASSLHSNEQFF.

This chain uses TRBV29-1 with TRBJ2-5, with a weak D call TRBD2 (5 bases). Near its end, the DNA agrees better with TRBJ2-7, so the J call may be wrong. The CDR3 contains 14 residues. CDR1 and CDR2 (germline): SQVTM, ANQGSEA. The CDR3 DNA follows: TGCAGCGTTGTTGGCGGGCAGAGCTCCTACGAGCAGTACTTC. It is translated as CSVVGGQSSYEQYF.

The CDR3 sequence is CAISNGGNTDTQYF. The CDR3, as DNA: TGTGCCATCAGCAACGGGGGGAACACAGATACGCAGTATTTT. V and J are TRBV10-3 and TRBJ2-3, with TRBD2 matching 7 bases. V lost 6 bases and J lost 2; bases outside the gene matches: 5. The germline gives CDR1 ENHRY, CDR2 SYGVKD. This CDR3 has 14 residues.

V usage is TRBV2 and J usage is TRBJ1-1; D is uncertain. The ends were cut back, 9 bases at V and 4 bases at J, with 15 bases in the middle. CDR1 and CDR2 from the germline V gene are SNHLY and FYNNEI. The CDR3 is 13 residues long. This CDR3 is CASLRTVVTEAFF. CDR3 nucleotide sequence: TGTGCCAGTTTGAGAACAGTAGTCACTGAAGCTTTCTTT.

This clone showed up many times. CDR3: CASGTGQGAKGYTF. The CDR3 nucleotides are TGTGCCAGTGGAACGGGACAGGGGGCCAAAGGCTACACCTTC. The V gene is TRBV19, the J gene TRBJ1-2; 12 positions agree with TRBD1. V was pared by 8 bases and J by 8 bases, with 9 bases of the junction left unmatched. This CDR3 comprises 14 residues. Germline values: CDR1 LNHDA, CDR2 SQIVND (reference sequence). Together with reference TRBV19 and TRBJ1-2, the CDR3 gives the full variable domain: DGGITQSPKYLFRKEGQNVTLSCEQNLNHDAMYWYRQDPGQGLRLIYYSQIVNDFQKGDIAEGYSVSREKKESFPLTVTSAQKNPTAFYLCASGTGQGAKGYTFGSGTRLTVV.

This clone was counted once. The chain links TRBV15 to TRBJ2-7, with D maybe TRBD1 (6 bases). CDR1 is LNHNV, CDR2 YYDKDF, per germline (reference sequence). The CDR3 is 11 residues long. The V end was cut by 4 bases, the J end by 6 bases, with 7 bases between. The CDR3 nucleotides read TGTGCCACCAGCAAACAGGGCGAGCAGTACTTC. Amino acids: CATSKQGEQYF. Supplemented by reference TRBV15 and TRBJ2-7, the full variable domain reads DAMVIQNPRYQVTQFGKPVTLSCSQTLNHNVMYWYQQKSSQAPKLLFHYYDKDFNNEADTPDNFQSRRPNTSFCFLDIRSPGLGDTAMYLCATSKQGEQYFGPGTRLTVT.

The chain recombines TRBV6-5 with TRBJ2-1; tentative D call: TRBD2 (6 bases). Trimming stripped 5 bases from V and 2 bases from J, with 13 bases between. CDR3 length equals 15 residues. In germline, CDR1 is MNHEY, CDR2 SVGAGI. CDR3 in amino acids: CASSQRLGTYNEQFF. The CDR3 DNA follows: TGTGCCAGCAGTCAGCGACTAGGTACCTACAATGAGCAGTTCTTC.

The chain carries TRBV11-3 and TRBJ1-2; 8 bases are shared with TRBD1. The germline V gene has CDR1 SGHNT and CDR2 YENEEA. This CDR3 contains 15 residues. V lost 1 base to trimming and J lost 6 bases; unmatched junction nucleotides: 7. The chain's CDR3 is CASSLGAGGANGYTF. CDR3 DNA: TGTGCCAGCAGCTTAGGCGCAGGGGGCGCGAATGGCTACACCTTC.

This clone was observed a handful of times. V and J are TRBV5-1 and TRBJ2-3, with 9 bases lining up with TRBD1. J gave up 2 bases and V 4 bases, and 5 bases lay outside the gene matches. CDR1 is SGHRS and CDR2 is YFSETQ in the germline V gene. The CDR3 is made up of 15 amino acids. The CDR3 nucleotides are TGCGCCAGCAGCCTAGACAGGGGGTCCACAGATACGCAGTATTTT. The encoded protein is CASSLDRGSTDTQYF.